The 3 T cell receptor beta chains in this list originate from one sample, sequenced in a study of human T cells and chemical hapten exposure. The sample's time point: pre-sensitization, week 0. The treatment: therapeutic diphenylcyclopropenone sensitization with weekly scalp DPC. TCRdb called the RACE reads again in MiXCR, with one record for every CDR3 protein. The table includes 60,000 to 70,000 distinct CDR3 sequences, 9.5% to 13% detected once. The sequencing here drew on whole blood, taken in connection with sensitization to the hapten diphenylcyclopropenone (DPC). These receptors were obtained from a woman aged 50 to 60 with alopecia areata. Some clones in this sample may be carry-over from other donors' samples.

This clonotype showed up many times. This CDR3 is CASRQGKDTGELFF. CDR3 nucleotides: TGTGCTAGCAGACAGGGGAAAGACACCGGGGAGCTGTTTTTT. The gene calls are TRBV12-5 and TRBJ2-2, with 8 bases fitting TRBD1. With V trimmed by 9 bases and J by 3 bases, 6 bases remained unmatched. This CDR3 is 14 amino acids long. Germline V CDR1 and CDR2: LGHNT, FRNRAP.

The chain couples TRBV6-6 to TRBJ1-1, with D unclear. Germline V gene sequence: CDR1 MNHNY, CDR2 SVGAGI (reference sequence). Trimming shortened V by 6 bases and J by 2 bases, and 10 bases separated the two germline ends. The CDR3 runs 13 residues. In DNA form, the CDR3 reads TGTGCCAGCAGCCCACAATATAACACTGAAGCTTTCTTT. This sequence encodes CASSPQYNTEAFF.

At least ten counts were recorded for this clonotype. This chain connects TRBV3-1 to TRBJ2-1; no firm D call. V gave up 5 bases and J gave up 7 bases, with 15 bases separating them. CDR1 is LGHDT, CDR2 YNNKEL, per germline (reference sequence). The CDR3 has 14 amino acids. Written as DNA, the CDR3 is TGTGCCAGCAGCTTCGACTCCCCGTGGAATGAGCAGTTCTTC. This translates into CASSFDSPWNEQFF.